These T cell receptor beta chains were read from a single sample in a study of T cells in Graves' hyperthyroidism and ophthalmopathy. TCRdb called the multiplex PCR reads again in MiXCR, with one record for every CDR3 protein. The sample lists about 570,000 distinct CDR3 sequences; about half were seen once. Sequenced sample: peripheral blood or thyroid tissue (not recorded which). These receptors were taken from an adult woman with Graves' disease, either hyperthyroidism or ophthalmopathy (not recorded which). The CDR3 runs from the conserved cysteine through the conserved F or W. The D gene is left open where the match is weak.

len	v_gene	d_gene	CDR3aa
12	TRBV28	.	CASSLRAHEQYF
13	TRBV11-2	.	CASRGKGGYGYTF
15	TRBV5-1	TRBD1	CASSPGQESGNTIYF
15	TRBV24-1	.	CATSDGPGIFYGYTF
15	TRBV7-8	.	CASSLDGGANYGYTF
15	TRBV7-3	TRBD1	CASSLTGGATDTQYF
12	TRBV6-2/TRBV6-3	.	CASRGREDGYTF
17	TRBV5-1	TRBD1	CASSWGGLGQGASEQYF
16	TRBV7-2	.	CASSLDRPGLPEKLFF
13	TRBV6-2/TRBV6-3	.	CASVAGLQETQYF
15	TRBV4-1	.	CASSQGGGSDQPQHF
12	TRBV2	TRBD2	CASSAGEGEQYF
12	TRBV5-5	.	CVSTGEDYGYTF
14	TRBV7-9	.	CASSPNRQDSHEHF
8	TRBV5-1	TRBD1	CASSGQGF
21	TRBV11-2	TRBD2	CTSSPRGGLAGTRFLSYEQYF
14	TRBV6-1	TRBD2	CASSGTSLQETQYF
15	TRBV7-2	.	CASSPSPGGGYEQYF
14	TRBV7-3	TRBD1	CASSTGQGARGYTF
14	TRBV5-1	.	CASSWGWSSYEQYF
13	TRBV9	.	CASSIGQNQPQHF
14	TRBV6-1	.	CASSITDSSIEAFF
16	TRBV7-8	TRBD1	CASSLAPRTGITEAFF
14	TRBV7-9	.	CASSFQGFGTEAFF
14	TRBV20-1	.	CSADLTGLNEKLFF
12	TRBV6-5	.	CASRGPSAGYTF
14	TRBV7-8	TRBD1	CASSLSGTGGGYTF
14	TRBV7-2	.	CASSLVAGEYEQYF
15	TRBV7-3	TRBD1	CASSLDRGVNNEQFF
16	TRBV2	.	CASTTSGRGNTGELFF
13	TRBV9	TRBD1	CASSVGAGGAQYF
16	TRBV4-1	.	CASRISTGSSGNTIYF
14	TRBV6-1	TRBD1	CASRRGDRGEKLFF
13	TRBV10-3	.	CAISESGLDPLGF
12	TRBV2	.	CASKRGPYEQYF
14	TRBV5-6	.	CASSEQGMDTEAFF
8	TRBV20-1	.	CSANGKDF
14	TRBV7-2	TRBD1	CASSRTGPRAEQYF
12	TRBV29-1	.	CSVEPAVDGYTF
13	TRBV10-3	.	CAIQNRDNQPQHF
13	TRBV11-2	.	CASSLGRTYGYTF
14	TRBV9	.	CASSVGDWTYEQYF
15	TRBV5-5	.	CASRTTLTPTYEQYF
15	TRBV7-8	TRBD1	CASSPGQGGNYGYTF
14	TRBV6-6	.	CASLPAVGSYEQYF
12	TRBV7-9	.	CASERGNYGYTF